The present T cell receptor beta chain was sequenced within a study of Graves' ophthalmopathy and Graves' hyperthyroidism. Study-level information: Researchers obtained peripheral blood at initial diagnosis, before any treatment had begun.

The sequenced template was RNA, covering the TCR beta CDR3 region. A first-round RT-PCR used HTBI primers, followed by a second-round multiplex PCR. MiXCR was run by TCRdb on the multiplex PCR reads, yielding one entry per CDR3 protein. This repertoire shows roughly 160,000 distinct CDR3 sequences, 30% to 45% found once; its top ten account for roughly 5.8%. This CDR3 has 13 residues. V lost 3 bases to trimming and J lost 5 bases, with 10 bases between them. The germline V gene has CDR1 LNHNV and CDR2 YYDKDF (reference sequence). This clonotype has only one observation. Exclusion covered patients with other autoimmune diseases or uncontrolled infections (as well as pregnancy or lactation).

This rearrangement joins TRBV15 to TRBJ2-5, with D possibly TRBD2 on 6 matching bases. The sequence derives from a woman aged 40 to 50 with Graves' ophthalmopathy. Material: peripheral blood. CDR3 DNA: TGTGCCACCAGCAGTATCCGGGAGGAGACCCAGTACTTC. This gives the protein CATSSIREETQYF.